The 11 T cell receptor beta chains below all came from one sample that was sequenced in a study of human T cells and chemical hapten exposure. MiXCR, run by TCRdb on the RACE reads, gives a single entry per CDR3 protein. The sample gives 250,000 or so distinct CDR3 sequences, 7.7% of which show up once; roughly 1.2% is in the top ten. The time point here: pre-sensitization, week 0. Stated treatment: therapeutic diphenylcyclopropenone sensitization with weekly scalp DPC. The sequencing used whole blood, collected in connection with sensitization to the hapten diphenylcyclopropenone (DPC). These receptors came from a young man with alopecia areata. Some clones in this sample may be carry-over from other donors' samples.

The sample holds many counts of this clonotype. The J gene is TRBJ2-3, the V gene TRBV7-9; 8 nucleotides match TRBD2. V lost 3 bases to trimming and J lost 1 base; unmatched junction nucleotides: 3. The CDR3 sequence is 15 residues long. CDR1 and CDR2 from the germline V gene are SEHNR and FQNEAQ (reference sequence). CDR3 DNA sequence: TGTGCCAGCAGCTTTGGTAGCGGGGGCACAGATACGCAGTATTTT. This codes for CASSFGSGGTDTQYF.

The chain employs TRBV20-1 and TRBJ2-6, with a tentative D call TRBD2 (5 bases). The CDR3 contains 13 residues. Germline CDR1 DFQATT, CDR2 SNEGSKA (reference sequence). The V and J ends lost 6 bases and 2 bases respectively, with 8 bases between them. The CDR3 coding sequence is TGCAGTGCCACCGGGACTGGGGCCAACGTCCTGACTTTC. Translating gives CSATGTGANVLTF.

This clonotype came up many times. The chain recombines TRBV12-3 or TRBV12-4 with TRBJ2-1; no clear D gene. Trimming removed 5 bases from V and 7 bases from J, with 18 bases in between. The CDR3 is 15 amino acids. CDR3 sequence reads: CASSPRGKHPNEQFF. In nucleotides, the CDR3 is TGTGCCAGCAGTCCTCGTGGGAAACACCCAAATGAGCAGTTCTTC.

This clonotype turned up a few times. The chain recombines TRBV20-1 with TRBJ2-5; TRBD1 matches at 11 bases. The CDR3 extends over 15 amino acids. Losses at the gene ends were 6 bases for V and 4 bases for J; bases not matched to a gene: 10. The germline V gene encodes CDR1 DFQATT and CDR2 SNEGSKA (reference sequence). CDR3 in amino acids: CSAIGTGGFGETQYF. CDR3 nucleotides: TGCAGTGCAATCGGGACAGGGGGTTTTGGAGAGACCCAGTACTTC.

The chain carries TRBV20-1 and TRBJ1-2, with D possibly being TRBD1 (5 bases). This CDR3 is 13 amino acids long. From germline, CDR1 is DFQATT and CDR2 SNEGSKA (reference sequence). V shed 6 bases and J shed 6 bases, with 17 bases lying between them. The CDR3 reads CSAPRRGSHGYTF. In nucleotides, the CDR3 is TGCAGTGCCCCACGACGGGGCAGCCATGGCTACACCTTC.

The chain combines TRBV18 with TRBJ1-2; D not resolved. CDR1 is KGHSH and CDR2 is LQKENI in the germline V gene. The CDR3 totals 16 residues. V shed 3 bases and J shed 0 bases, with 14 bases lying between them. In DNA, the CDR3 is TGTGCCAGCTCACCGGTGAGGACTCTCACTAACTATGGCTACACCTTC. Encoded protein: CASSPVRTLTNYGYTF. Supplemented by reference TRBV18 and TRBJ1-2, the full variable domain reads NAGVMQNPRHLVRRRGQEARLRCSPMKGHSHVYWYRQLPEEGLKFMVYLQKENIIDESGMPKERFSAEFPKEGPSILRIQQVVRGDSAAYFCASSPVRTLTNYGYTFGSGTRLTVV.

The table lists this clonotype with many counts. This chain uses TRBV4-3 with TRBJ2-3; D gene uncertain. Germline CDR1 and CDR2: LGHNA and YSLEER. The CDR3 sequence is 13 residues long. Trimming removed 0 bases at V and 5 bases at J, with 6 bases between. The CDR3 region is CASSQDRVDTQYF. The CDR3 nucleotides read TGCGCCAGCAGCCAAGACCGGGTAGATACGCAGTATTTT.

This chain connects TRBV15 to TRBJ1-4; 9 bases are shared with TRBD1. CDR3 length: 12 amino acids. Germline loops: CDR1 LNHNV, CDR2 YYDKDF (reference sequence). V trimming: 9 bases; J trimming: 6 bases; junction bases outside the gene matches: 2. The CDR3 DNA sequence: TGTGCCACTAGACAGGGGGATGAAAAACTGTTTTTT. Translated: CATRQGDEKLFF.

This clonotype was counted a few times. The rearrangement uses TRBV4-3 and TRBJ2-3; D remains unclear. Trimming cost V 2 bases and J 6 bases, with 9 bases left between them. This CDR3 comprises 13 residues. Per the germline V gene, CDR1 is LGHNA and CDR2 is YSLEER. CDR3 DNA: TGCGCCAGCAGCCAATCCTACGCCGATACGCAGTATTTT. Its protein product is CASSQSYADTQYF.

This clonotype was observed a handful of times. The rearrangement uses TRBV6-2 or TRBV6-3 and TRBJ2-5, with D unclear. The CDR3 is 11 residues long. V lost 5 bases, J lost 9 bases, and 10 bases lay in between. Germline values: CDR1 MNHEY, CDR2 SVGEGT. For the CDR3, the DNA is TGTGCCAGCAGTCGCAGTGTGGCCCAGTACTTC. It translates to CASSRSVAQYF.

J is TRBJ2-2 and V is TRBV12-3 or TRBV12-4, with TRBD1 matching 9 bases. The CDR3 contains 16 residues. Trimming removed 3 bases from V and 1 base from J; junction bases left unmatched: 3. CDR3 in amino acids: CASSFPGQGNTGELFF. The CDR3 DNA reads as TGTGCCAGCAGTTTTCCGGGACAGGGGAACACCGGGGAGCTGTTTTTT.